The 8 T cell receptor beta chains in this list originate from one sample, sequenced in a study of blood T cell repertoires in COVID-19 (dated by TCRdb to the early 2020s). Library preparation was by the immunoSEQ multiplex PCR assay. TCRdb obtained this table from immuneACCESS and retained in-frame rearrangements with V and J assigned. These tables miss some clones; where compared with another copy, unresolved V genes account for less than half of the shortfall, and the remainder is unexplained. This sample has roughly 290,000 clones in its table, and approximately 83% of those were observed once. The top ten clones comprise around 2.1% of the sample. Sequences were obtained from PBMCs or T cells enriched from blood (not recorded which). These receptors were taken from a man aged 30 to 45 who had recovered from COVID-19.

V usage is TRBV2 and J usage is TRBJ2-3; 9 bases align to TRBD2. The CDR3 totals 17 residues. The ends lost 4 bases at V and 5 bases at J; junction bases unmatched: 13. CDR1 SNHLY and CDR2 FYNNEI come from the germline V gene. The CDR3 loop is CASSVEKAGGLGDTQYF. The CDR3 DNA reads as TGTGCCAGCAGTGTAGAGAAGGCGGGGGGGCTGGGAGATACGCAGTATTTT.

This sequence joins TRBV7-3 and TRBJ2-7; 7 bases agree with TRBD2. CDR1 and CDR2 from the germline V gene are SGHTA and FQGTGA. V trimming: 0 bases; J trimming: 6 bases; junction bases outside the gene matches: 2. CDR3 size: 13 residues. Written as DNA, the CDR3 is TGTGCCAGCAGCTTAACGGGCGGGGGCGAGCAGTACTTC. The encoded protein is CASSLTGGGEQYF.

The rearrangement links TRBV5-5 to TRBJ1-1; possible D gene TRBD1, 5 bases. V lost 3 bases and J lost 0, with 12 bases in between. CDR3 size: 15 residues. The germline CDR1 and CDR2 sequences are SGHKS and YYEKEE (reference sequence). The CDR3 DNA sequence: TGTGCCAGCAGCTGGGAGGGGAACGTGAACACTGAAGCTTTCTTT. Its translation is CASSWEGNVNTEAFF. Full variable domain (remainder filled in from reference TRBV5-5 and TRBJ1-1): DAGVTQSPTHLIKTRGQQVTLRCSPISGHKSVSWYQQVLGQGPQFIFQYYEKEERGRGNFPDRFSARQFPNYSSELNVNALLLGDSALYLCASSWEGNVNTEAFFGQGTRLTVV.

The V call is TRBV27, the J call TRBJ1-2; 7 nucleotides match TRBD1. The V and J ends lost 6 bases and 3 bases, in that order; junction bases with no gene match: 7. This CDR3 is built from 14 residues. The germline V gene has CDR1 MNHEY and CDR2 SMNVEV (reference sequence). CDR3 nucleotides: TGTGCCAGCAGACCCGACAGGGTGGACTATGGCTACACCTTC. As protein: CASRPDRVDYGYTF.

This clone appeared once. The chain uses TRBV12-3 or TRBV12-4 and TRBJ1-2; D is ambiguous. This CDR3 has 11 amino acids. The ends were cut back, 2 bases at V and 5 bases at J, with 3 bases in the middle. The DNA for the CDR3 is TGTGCCAGCAGTTTACGTTATGGCTACACCTTC. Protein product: CASSLRYGYTF.

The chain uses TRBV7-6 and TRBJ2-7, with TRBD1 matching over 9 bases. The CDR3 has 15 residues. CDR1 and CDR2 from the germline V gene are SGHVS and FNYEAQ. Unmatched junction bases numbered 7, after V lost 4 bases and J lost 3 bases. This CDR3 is CASSSTGTGNYEQYF. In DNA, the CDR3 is TGTGCCAGCAGCTCAACCGGGACAGGGAACTACGAGCAGTACTTC.

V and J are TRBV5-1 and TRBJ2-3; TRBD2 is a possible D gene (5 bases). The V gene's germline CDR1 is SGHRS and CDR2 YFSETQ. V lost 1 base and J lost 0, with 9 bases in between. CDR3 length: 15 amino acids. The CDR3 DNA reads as TGCGCCAGCAGCTTGACGGGGTCTAGCACAGATACGCAGTATTTT. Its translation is CASSLTGSSTDTQYF.

CDR3: CASSQVAGSTYNEQFF. The CDR3 nucleotides read TGCGCCAGCAGCCAAGTAGCGGGGAGCACCTACAATGAGCAGTTCTTC. The chain uses TRBV4-3 and TRBJ2-1, with 8 bases lining up with TRBD2. Germline loops: CDR1 LGHNA, CDR2 YSLEER. Trimming took 1 base from V and 2 from J; bases not matched to a gene: 4. The CDR3 is made up of 16 amino acids.